This entry lists 17 T cell receptor beta chains sequenced from one sample in a study of T cell responses to AZD1222 COVID-19 vaccine. Sequencing was performed with immunoSEQ multiplex PCR; in TCRdb, only in-frame clones are kept and a portion is missing. The sample yields roughly 120,000 clones, roughly 88% seen once. The sample consisted of peripheral blood, taken on day 0 of AZD1222 vaccination. The receptors were sampled from an adult in good health.

The genes are TRBV27 and TRBJ1-1, with a tentative D call TRBD1 (6 bases). Germline CDR1 is MNHEY and CDR2 is SMNVEV (reference sequence). Trimming left V 5 bases short and J 0 bases short, with 7 bases between. The CDR3 runs 13 residues. CDR3 residues: CASSRTVNTEAFF. CDR3 nucleotide sequence: TGTGCCAGCAGTAGGACAGTGAACACTGAAGCTTTCTTT.

This chain connects TRBV5-1 to TRBJ1-1; the D is unclear. This CDR3 region has 14 residues. The germline V gene has CDR1 SGHRS and CDR2 YFSETQ. Trimming removed 0 bases at V and 2 bases at J, with 8 bases between. The CDR3 DNA sequence: TGCGCCAGCAGCTTGGTAGCACAAAACACTGAAGCTTTCTTT. It codes for CASSLVAQNTEAFF.

V gene TRBV5-4 combines with J gene TRBJ1-1, with D uncertain. Germline V gene data show CDR1 as SGHNT and CDR2 as YYREEE (reference sequence). The CDR3 contains 15 residues. Trimming took 4 bases from V and 1 from J, leaving 14 bases between them. The CDR3 DNA is TGTGCCAGCAGCCCCTCTAACATAGGGAACACTGAAGCTTTCTTT. Its translation: CASSPSNIGNTEAFF.

The chain has TRBV5-1 and TRBJ2-1; weak D call: TRBD1 (6 bases). Germline CDR1 is SGHRS and CDR2 is YFSETQ. The germline V and J ends were trimmed by 0 bases and 3 bases, with 13 bases remaining between them. The CDR3 spans 16 residues. The CDR3 DNA reads as TGCGCCAGCAGCTTGGTATTACAGGGTAACTACAATGAGCAGTTCTTC. It specifies CASSLVLQGNYNEQFF.

The chain employs TRBV19 and TRBJ1-2; D perhaps matches TRBD1 (5 bases). The V gene's germline CDR1 is LNHDA and CDR2 SQIVND (reference sequence). Trimming removed 6 bases from V and 3 bases from J, with 14 bases in between. The CDR3 loop spans 14 amino acids. The CDR3 is CASSLRQFYYGYTF. For the CDR3, the DNA is TGTGCCAGTAGCCTGAGACAGTTCTACTATGGCTACACCTTC.

The chain links TRBV5-1 to TRBJ1-1; TRBD1 matches at 8 bases. Germline V lookup: CDR1 SGHRS, CDR2 YFSETQ. Trimming cost V 4 bases and J 0 bases; bases outside gene matches: 8. CDR3 length: 16 amino acids. CDR3 sequence: CASSGGTGGVNTEAFF. CDR3 in DNA: TGCGCCAGCAGCGGAGGGACAGGAGGCGTGAACACTGAAGCTTTCTTT.

The chain recombines TRBV19 with TRBJ2-1; 10 bases are shared with TRBD2. Unmatched junction bases numbered 5, after V lost 9 bases and J lost 0 bases. The germline V gene encodes CDR1 LNHDA and CDR2 SQIVND (reference sequence). The CDR3 loop spans 15 amino acids. CDR3 bases: TGTGCCAGCAAGCGGGGGGGCAGCTCCTACAATGAGCAGTTCTTC. Amino acid sequence: CASKRGGSSYNEQFF.

The rearrangement uses TRBV24-1 and TRBJ2-3; no reliable D call. This CDR3 has 17 residues. With 2 bases removed from V and 2 bases from J, the gap between germline ends came to 16 bases. Germline V lookup: CDR1 KGHDR, CDR2 SFDVKD. The CDR3 region has the DNA TGTGCCACCAGTGATTCTGCCGGTGGCAGCCACACAGATACGCAGTATTTT. Its protein is CATSDSAGGSHTDTQYF.

The rearrangement links TRBV19 to TRBJ1-6, with D maybe TRBD1 (6 bases). The CDR3 runs 15 residues. CDR1 LNHDA and CDR2 SQIVND come from the germline V gene (reference sequence). V gave up 3 bases and J gave up 7 bases, with 13 bases separating them. DNA for the CDR3: TGTGCCAGTAGTATCCGGGACACTCGAAATTCACCCCTCCACTTT. It is translated as CASSIRDTRNSPLHF.

Here the CDR3 reads CSASKTWGQVSSYEQYF. CDR3 bases: TGCAGTGCTAGTAAGACATGGGGACAGGTATCTTCCTACGAGCAGTACTTC. V and J are TRBV20-1 and TRBJ2-7; 8 bases match TRBD1. Germline CDR1 is DFQATT and CDR2 is SNEGSKA (reference sequence). This CDR3 is 17 amino acids long. Germline trimming cut 3 bases from V and 1 base from J; bases unmatched to any gene: 14.

The chain recombines TRBV3-1 (or the pseudogene TRBV3-2) with TRBJ1-2; TRBD1 might be the D (5 bases). V lost 1 base and J 8 bases, leaving 11 bases between the germline ends. Germline V gene sequence: CDR1 LGHDT, CDR2 YNNKEL (reference sequence). The CDR3 loop spans 13 amino acids. The CDR3 nucleotides are TGTGCCAGCAGCCAAGGTACGGGGCGCGGCTACACCTTC. It specifies CASSQGTGRGYTF.

The chain recombines TRBV9 with TRBJ1-1; TRBD1 agrees at 8 bases. The germline gives CDR1 SGDLS, CDR2 YYNGEE. J lost 6 bases, V lost 2 bases, and 6 bases had no gene match. This CDR3 is built from 14 residues. CDR3 in amino acids: CASSVGQGSAEAFF. For the CDR3, the DNA is TGTGCCAGCAGCGTCGGACAGGGATCGGCTGAAGCTTTCTTT.

This chain links TRBV19 with TRBJ1-2, with 7 bases matching TRBD1. CDR3 length: 15 residues. The germline gives CDR1 LNHDA, CDR2 SQIVND (reference sequence). V shed 9 bases, J shed 1 base, and the junction held 11 bases outside the gene matches. The CDR3 spells CASRGGQFLNYGYTF. Written as DNA, the CDR3 is TGTGCCAGCCGAGGGGGCCAATTTCTTAACTATGGCTACACCTTC.

The chain has TRBV10-1 and TRBJ2-3, with D perhaps matching TRBD2 (6 bases). Trimming took off 3 bases at V and 2 bases at J, with 9 bases between the two ends. The germline V gene has CDR1 WNHNN and CDR2 SYGVQD (reference sequence). The CDR3 contains 14 residues. In DNA, the CDR3 is TGCGCCAGCAGTGAAGGGCGGGACACAGATACGCAGTATTTT. Amino acids: CASSEGRDTDTQYF.

The gene calls are TRBV27 and TRBJ1-2, with D hard to call. The germline gives CDR1 MNHEY, CDR2 SMNVEV (reference sequence). Trimming took 3 bases from V and 5 from J, leaving 10 bases between them. This CDR3 comprises 13 residues. The CDR3 coding sequence is TGTGCCAGCAGTTTGGAGGACGGTTATGGCTACACCTTC. This sequence encodes CASSLEDGYGYTF.

The chain combines TRBV21-1 with TRBJ2-1; the table's TRBD1 call for D was not verified on the DNA. TRBV21-1 is termed a pseudogene. The CDR3 covers 17 residues. The CDR3 nucleotides read TGTGCCAGCAGCAAACCGGACAACATGAGCTCCTACAATGAGCAGTTCTTC. Protein product: CASSKPDNMSSYNEQFF.

The chain links TRBV7-6 to TRBJ2-3, with 14 bases that match TRBD2. CDR1 is SGHVS and CDR2 is FNYEAQ in the germline V gene. This CDR3 spans 17 amino acids. J was trimmed by 0 bases and V by 4 bases; bases with no gene match: 3. The CDR3 DNA reads TGTGCCAGCAGCTACGGGACTAGCGGGGGTAGCACAGATACGCAGTATTTT. Protein sequence: CASSYGTSGGSTDTQYF.